This T cell receptor beta chain emerged from a study of cytomegalovirus exposure and HLA in healthy donors. The germline V and J ends were trimmed by 5 bases and 4 bases, with 19 bases remaining between them. The CDR3 consists of 16 residues. Germline assignment: CDR1 LNHDA and CDR2 SQIVND (reference sequence). Study outcomes and limitations: Rarity marked most TCR sequences, yet some public TCRs occurred in many donors.

Remarks on this clone: As yet, its antigen is unknown.

The primer mix had 60 Vbeta and 13 Jbeta primers. Libraries were prepared by immunoSEQ multiplex PCR; TCRdb keeps only in-frame clonotypes and omits some of them. The data hold approximately 150,000 clones, with roughly four fifths observed a single time. The receptor's source is a man aged 40-55 years in good health and CMV-seronegative. Sequences were obtained from PBMCs. V usage is TRBV19 and J usage is TRBJ2-3, with D possibly being TRBD1 (5 bases). In DNA, the CDR3 is TGTGCCAGTAGTCGGTTTTCGCAAACACAGGCAGATACGCAGTATTTT. Protein: CASSRFSQTQADTQYF.